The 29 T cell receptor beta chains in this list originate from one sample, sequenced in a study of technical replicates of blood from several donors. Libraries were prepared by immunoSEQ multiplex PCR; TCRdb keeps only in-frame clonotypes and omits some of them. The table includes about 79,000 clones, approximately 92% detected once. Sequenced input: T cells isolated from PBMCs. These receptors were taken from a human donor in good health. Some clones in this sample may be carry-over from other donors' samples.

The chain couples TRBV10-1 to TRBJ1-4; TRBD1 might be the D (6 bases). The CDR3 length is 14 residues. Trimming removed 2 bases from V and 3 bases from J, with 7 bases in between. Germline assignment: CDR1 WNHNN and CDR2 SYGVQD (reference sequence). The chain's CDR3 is CASSEGQSNEKLFF. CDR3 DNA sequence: TGCGCCAGCAGTGAGGGACAGTCTAATGAAAAACTGTTTTTT.

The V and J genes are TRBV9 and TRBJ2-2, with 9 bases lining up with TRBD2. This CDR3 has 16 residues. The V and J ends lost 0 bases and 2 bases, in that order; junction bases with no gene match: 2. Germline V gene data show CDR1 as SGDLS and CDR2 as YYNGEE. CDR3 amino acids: CASSVALAGNTGELFF. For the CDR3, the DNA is TGTGCCAGCAGCGTAGCCCTAGCGGGAAACACCGGGGAGCTGTTTTTT.

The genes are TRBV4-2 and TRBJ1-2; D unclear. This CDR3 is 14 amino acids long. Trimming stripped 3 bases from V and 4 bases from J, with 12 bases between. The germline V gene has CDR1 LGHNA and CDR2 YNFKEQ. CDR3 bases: TGTGCCAGCAGCCAGTCGACCCAGGTCTATGGCTACACCTTC. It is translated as CASSQSTQVYGYTF.

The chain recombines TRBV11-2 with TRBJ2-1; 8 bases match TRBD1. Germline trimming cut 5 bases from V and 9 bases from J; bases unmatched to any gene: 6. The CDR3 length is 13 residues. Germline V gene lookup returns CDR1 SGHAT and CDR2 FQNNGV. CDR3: CASSMDRALEQFF. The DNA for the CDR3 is TGTGCCAGCAGCATGGACAGGGCTCTTGAGCAGTTCTTC.

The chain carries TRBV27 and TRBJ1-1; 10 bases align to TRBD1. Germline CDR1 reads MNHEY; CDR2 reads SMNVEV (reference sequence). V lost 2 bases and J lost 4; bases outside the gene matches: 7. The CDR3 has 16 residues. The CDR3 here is CASSLIGTGVPTEAFF. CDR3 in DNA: TGTGCCAGCAGTTTAATCGGGACAGGGGTCCCCACTGAAGCTTTCTTT.

CDR3 coding DNA: TGCGCCAGCAGCTTGTCTAGCGGGCGTTACCTCTCCTACAATGAGCAGTTCTTC. This translates into CASSLSSGRYLSYNEQFF. The chain combines TRBV5-1 with TRBJ2-1, with 8 bases that match TRBD2. This CDR3 is built from 18 residues. CDR1 is SGHRS, CDR2 YFSETQ, per germline. The V segment lost 1 base and the J segment 0 bases; nucleotides outside the gene matches: 9.

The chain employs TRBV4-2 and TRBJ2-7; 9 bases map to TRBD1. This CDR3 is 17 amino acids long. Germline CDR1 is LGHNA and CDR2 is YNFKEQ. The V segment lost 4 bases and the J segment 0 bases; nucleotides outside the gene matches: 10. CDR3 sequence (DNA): TGTGCCAGCAGCCGGCGTGGGGGACAGGGACCCTCCTACGAGCAGTACTTC. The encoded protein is CASSRRGGQGPSYEQYF.

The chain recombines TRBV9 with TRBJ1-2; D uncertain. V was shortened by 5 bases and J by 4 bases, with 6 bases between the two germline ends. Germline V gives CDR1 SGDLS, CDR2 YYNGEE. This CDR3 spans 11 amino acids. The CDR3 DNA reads TGTGCCAGCAGTGGCCTCTATGGCTACACCTTC. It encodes CASSGLYGYTF.

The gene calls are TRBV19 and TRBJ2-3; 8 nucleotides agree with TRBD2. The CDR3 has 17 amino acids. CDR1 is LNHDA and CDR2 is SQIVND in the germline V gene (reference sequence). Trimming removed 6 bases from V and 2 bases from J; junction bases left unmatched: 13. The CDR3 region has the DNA TGTGCCAGTAGCCCGAGGGCTAGCGGGCTAATCACAGATACGCAGTATTTT. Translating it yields CASSPRASGLITDTQYF.

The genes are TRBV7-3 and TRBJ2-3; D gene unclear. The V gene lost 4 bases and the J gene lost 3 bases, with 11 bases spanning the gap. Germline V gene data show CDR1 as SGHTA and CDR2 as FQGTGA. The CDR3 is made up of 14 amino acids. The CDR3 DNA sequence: TGTGCCAGCAGCTCGTCCACCAGGACAGATACGCAGTATTTT. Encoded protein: CASSSSTRTDTQYF. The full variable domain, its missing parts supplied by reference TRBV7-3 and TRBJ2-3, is GAGVSQTPSNKVTEKGKYVELRCDPISGHTALYWYRQSLGQGPEFLIYFQGTGAADDSGLPNDRFFAVRPEGSVSTLKIQRTERGDSAVYLCASSSSTRTDTQYFGPGTRLTVL.

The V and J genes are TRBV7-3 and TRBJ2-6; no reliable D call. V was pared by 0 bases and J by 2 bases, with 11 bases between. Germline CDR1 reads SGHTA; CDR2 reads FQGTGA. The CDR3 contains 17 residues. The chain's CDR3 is CASSLTWAAPGANVLTF. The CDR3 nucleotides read TGTGCCAGCAGCTTAACCTGGGCCGCTCCTGGGGCCAACGTCCTGACTTTC. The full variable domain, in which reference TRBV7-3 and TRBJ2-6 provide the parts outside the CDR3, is GAGVSQTPSNKVTEKGKYVELRCDPISGHTALYWYRQSLGQGPEFLIYFQGTGAADDSGLPNDRFFAVRPEGSVSTLKIQRTERGDSAVYLCASSLTWAAPGANVLTFGAGSRLTVL.

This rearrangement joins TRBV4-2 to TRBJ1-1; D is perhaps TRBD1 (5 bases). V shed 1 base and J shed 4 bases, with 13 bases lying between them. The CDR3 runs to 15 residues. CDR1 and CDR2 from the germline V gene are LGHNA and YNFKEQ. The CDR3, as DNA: TGTGCCAGCAGCCAAGTGCCGACCGGGGGCACTGAAGCTTTCTTT. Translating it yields CASSQVPTGGTEAFF.

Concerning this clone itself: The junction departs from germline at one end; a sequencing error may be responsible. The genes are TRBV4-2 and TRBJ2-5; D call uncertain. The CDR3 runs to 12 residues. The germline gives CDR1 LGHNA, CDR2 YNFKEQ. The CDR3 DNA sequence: TGTGCCAGCAGCCAAGATGGCCGAACCCCGTACTTC. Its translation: CASSQDGRTPYF.

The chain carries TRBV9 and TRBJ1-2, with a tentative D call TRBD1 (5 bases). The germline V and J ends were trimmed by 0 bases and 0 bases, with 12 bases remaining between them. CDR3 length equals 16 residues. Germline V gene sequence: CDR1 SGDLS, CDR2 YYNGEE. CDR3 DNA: TGTGCCAGCAGCGTAGGCCTCAGGGATTCTAACTATGGCTACACCTTC. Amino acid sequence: CASSVGLRDSNYGYTF.

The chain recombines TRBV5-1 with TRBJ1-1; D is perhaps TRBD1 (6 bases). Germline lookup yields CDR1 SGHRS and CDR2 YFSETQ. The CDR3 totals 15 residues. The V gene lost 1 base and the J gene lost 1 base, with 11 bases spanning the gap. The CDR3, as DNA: TGCGCCAGCAGCTTGACGGGACACCAGAACACTGAAGCTTTCTTT. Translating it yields CASSLTGHQNTEAFF.

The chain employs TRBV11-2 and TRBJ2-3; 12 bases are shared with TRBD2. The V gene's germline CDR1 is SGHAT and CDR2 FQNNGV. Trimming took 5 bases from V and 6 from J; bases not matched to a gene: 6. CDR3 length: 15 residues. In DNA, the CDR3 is TGTGCCAGCAGCCGGTGGACTAGCGGGACGGATACGCAGTATTTT. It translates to CASSRWTSGTDTQYF.

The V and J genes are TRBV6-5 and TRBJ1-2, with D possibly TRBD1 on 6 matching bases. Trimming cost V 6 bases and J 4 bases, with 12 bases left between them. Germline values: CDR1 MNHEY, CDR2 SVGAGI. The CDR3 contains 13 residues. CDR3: CASRLTGFYGYTF. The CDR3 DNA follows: TGTGCCAGCAGGCTAACAGGGTTCTATGGCTACACCTTC.

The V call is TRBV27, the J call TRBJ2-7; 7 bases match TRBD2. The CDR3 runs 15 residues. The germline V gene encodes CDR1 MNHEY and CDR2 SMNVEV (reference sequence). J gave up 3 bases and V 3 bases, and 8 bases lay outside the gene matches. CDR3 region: CASSFDRGGSYEQYF. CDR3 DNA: TGTGCCAGCAGTTTTGACCGGGGCGGGAGCTACGAGCAGTACTTC.

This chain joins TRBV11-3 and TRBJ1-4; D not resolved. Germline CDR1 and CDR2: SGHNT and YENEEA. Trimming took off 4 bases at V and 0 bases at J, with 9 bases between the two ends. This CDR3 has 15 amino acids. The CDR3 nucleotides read TGTGCCAGCAGCTACAGACACGCAACTAATGAAAAACTGTTTTTT. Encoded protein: CASSYRHATNEKLFF. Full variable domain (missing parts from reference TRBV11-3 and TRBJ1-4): EAGVVQSPRYKIIEKKQPVAFWCNPISGHNTLYWYLQNLGQGPELLIRYENEEAVDDSQLPKDRFSAERLKGVDSTLKIQPAELGDSAVYLCASSYRHATNEKLFFGSGTQLSVL.

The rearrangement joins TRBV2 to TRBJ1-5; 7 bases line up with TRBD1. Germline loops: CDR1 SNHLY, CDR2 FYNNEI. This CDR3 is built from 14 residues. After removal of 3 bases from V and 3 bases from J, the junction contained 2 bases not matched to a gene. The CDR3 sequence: CASSEGTVNQPQHF. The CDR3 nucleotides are TGTGCCAGCAGTGAGGGGACAGTCAATCAGCCCCAGCATTTT.

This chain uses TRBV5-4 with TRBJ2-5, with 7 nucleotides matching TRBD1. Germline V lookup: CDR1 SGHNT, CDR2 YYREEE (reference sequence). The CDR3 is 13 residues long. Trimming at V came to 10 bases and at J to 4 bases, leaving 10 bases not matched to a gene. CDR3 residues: CAGRNRGRETQYF. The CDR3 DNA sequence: TGTGCCGGCCGGAACAGGGGTCGAGAGACCCAGTACTTC.

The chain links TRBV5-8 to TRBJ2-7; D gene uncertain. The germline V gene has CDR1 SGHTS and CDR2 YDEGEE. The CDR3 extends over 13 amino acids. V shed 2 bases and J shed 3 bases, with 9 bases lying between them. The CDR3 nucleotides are TGTGCCAGCAGCTTTCCCGTCAGCTACGAGCAGTACTTC. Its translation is CASSFPVSYEQYF. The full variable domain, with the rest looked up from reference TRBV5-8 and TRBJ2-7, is EAGVTQSPTHLIKTRGQQATLRCSPISGHTSVYWYQQALGLGLQFLLWYDEGEERNRGNFPPRFSGRQFPNYSSELNVNALELEDSALYLCASSFPVSYEQYFGPGTRLTVT.

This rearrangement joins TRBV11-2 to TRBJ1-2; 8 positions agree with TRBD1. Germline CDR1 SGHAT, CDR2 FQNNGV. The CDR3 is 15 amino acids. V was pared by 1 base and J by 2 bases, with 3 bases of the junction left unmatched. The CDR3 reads CASSLARDRNYGYTF. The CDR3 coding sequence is TGTGCCAGCAGCTTAGCCCGGGACAGGAACTATGGCTACACCTTC.

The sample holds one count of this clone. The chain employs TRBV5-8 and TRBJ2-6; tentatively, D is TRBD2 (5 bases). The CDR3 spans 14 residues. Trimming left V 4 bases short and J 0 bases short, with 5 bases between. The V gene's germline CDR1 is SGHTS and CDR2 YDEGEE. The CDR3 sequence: CASSDYSGANVLTF. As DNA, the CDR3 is TGTGCCAGCAGCGACTACTCTGGGGCCAACGTCCTGACTTTC.

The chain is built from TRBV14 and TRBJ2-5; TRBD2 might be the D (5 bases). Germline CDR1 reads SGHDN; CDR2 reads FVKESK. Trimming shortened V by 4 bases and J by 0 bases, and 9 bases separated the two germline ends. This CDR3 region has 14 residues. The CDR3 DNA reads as TGTGCCAGCAGCCTCCGCGGGTACCAAGAGACCCAGTACTTC. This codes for CASSLRGYQETQYF.

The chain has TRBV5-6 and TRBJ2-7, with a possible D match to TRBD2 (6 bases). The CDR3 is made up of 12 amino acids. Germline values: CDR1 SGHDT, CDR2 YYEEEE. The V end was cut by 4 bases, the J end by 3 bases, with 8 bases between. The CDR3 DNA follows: TGTGCCAGCAGCATCGGGAGCTACGAGCAGTACTTC. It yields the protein CASSIGSYEQYF.

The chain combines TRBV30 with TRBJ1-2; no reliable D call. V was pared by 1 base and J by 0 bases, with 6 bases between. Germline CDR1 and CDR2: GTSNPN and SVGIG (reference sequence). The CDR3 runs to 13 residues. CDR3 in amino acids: CAWSDRTNYGYTF. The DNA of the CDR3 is TGTGCCTGGAGTGACAGAACTAACTATGGCTACACCTTC.

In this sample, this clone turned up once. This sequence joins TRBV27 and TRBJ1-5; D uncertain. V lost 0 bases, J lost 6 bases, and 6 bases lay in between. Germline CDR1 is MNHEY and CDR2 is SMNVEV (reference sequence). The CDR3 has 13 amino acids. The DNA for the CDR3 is TGTGCCAGCAGTTTATCGGGGAGTCAGCCCCAGCATTTT. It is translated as CASSLSGSQPQHF.

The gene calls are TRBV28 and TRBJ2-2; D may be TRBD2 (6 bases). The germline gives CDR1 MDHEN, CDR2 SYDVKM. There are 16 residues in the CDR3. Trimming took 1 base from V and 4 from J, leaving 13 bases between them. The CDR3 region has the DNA TGTGCCAGCAGTTTATATTGGGGGGAAGTCACCGGGGAGCTGTTTTTT. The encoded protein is CASSLYWGEVTGELFF. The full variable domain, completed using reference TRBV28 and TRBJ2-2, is DVKVTQSSRYLVKRTGEKVFLECVQDMDHENMFWYRQDPGLGLRLIYFSYDVKMKEKGDIPEGYSVSREKKERFSLILESASTNQTSMYLCASSLYWGEVTGELFFGEGSRLTVL.